This is a list of T cell receptor beta chains from one sample in a study of shared clonotypes between healthy human individuals. The assay was immunoSEQ multiplex PCR, and TCRdb's table has in-frame clones only and misses some. The sample contains about 2 million clones, roughly 95% of which appear only once. Source material: naive CD8+ T cells sorted from blood. The receptors were gathered from a man between 18 and 29 years old in good health. CDR3s leave out the opening cysteine and the closing phenylalanine or tryptophan.

CDR3 length: 10; J gene: TRBJ1-1; V gene: TRBV25-1; CDR3 protein: ASSVGNTEAF
CDR3 length: 14; J gene: TRBJ1-3; V gene: TRBV27; CDR3 protein: ASSLDSDFSGNTIY
CDR3 length: 15; J gene: TRBJ2-3; V gene: TRBV7-9; CDR3 protein: ASSYRASGGISHTQY
CDR3 length: 12; J gene: TRBJ2-1; V gene: TRBV27; CDR3 protein: ASSLLSSYNEQF
CDR3 length: 12; J gene: TRBJ2-7; V gene: TRBV10-2; CDR3 protein: ASRGAGRSYEQY
CDR3 length: 17; J gene: TRBJ2-2; V gene: TRBV7-4; CDR3 protein: ASSLAPLPAATITGELF
CDR3 length: 12; J gene: TRBJ2-7; V gene: TRBV4-1; CDR3 protein: ASSPRDSSYEQY
CDR3 length: 13; J gene: TRBJ2-7; V gene: TRBV7-2; CDR3 protein: ASSFWRQGTYEQY
CDR3 length: 12; J gene: TRBJ1-5; V gene: TRBV28; CDR3 protein: ASSLVGEGQPQH
CDR3 length: 10; J gene: TRBJ2-7; V gene: TRBV5-6; CDR3 protein: ASSTRPYEQY
CDR3 length: 13; J gene: TRBJ2-3; V gene: TRBV13; CDR3 protein: ASSYHREPTDTQY
CDR3 length: 15; J gene: TRBJ2-7; V gene: TRBV6-1; CDR3 protein: ASSEIVAGGFLYEQY
CDR3 length: 15; J gene: TRBJ1-4; V gene: TRBV27; CDR3 protein: ASSLTAQASTNEKLF
CDR3 length: 12; J gene: TRBJ2-1; V gene: TRBV7-6; CDR3 protein: ASSLESVPGEQF
CDR3 length: 11; J gene: TRBJ2-7; V gene: TRBV28; CDR3 protein: ASIGAVIDEQY
CDR3 length: 11; J gene: TRBJ2-7; V gene: TRBV7-9; CDR3 protein: ASSPNSAYEQY